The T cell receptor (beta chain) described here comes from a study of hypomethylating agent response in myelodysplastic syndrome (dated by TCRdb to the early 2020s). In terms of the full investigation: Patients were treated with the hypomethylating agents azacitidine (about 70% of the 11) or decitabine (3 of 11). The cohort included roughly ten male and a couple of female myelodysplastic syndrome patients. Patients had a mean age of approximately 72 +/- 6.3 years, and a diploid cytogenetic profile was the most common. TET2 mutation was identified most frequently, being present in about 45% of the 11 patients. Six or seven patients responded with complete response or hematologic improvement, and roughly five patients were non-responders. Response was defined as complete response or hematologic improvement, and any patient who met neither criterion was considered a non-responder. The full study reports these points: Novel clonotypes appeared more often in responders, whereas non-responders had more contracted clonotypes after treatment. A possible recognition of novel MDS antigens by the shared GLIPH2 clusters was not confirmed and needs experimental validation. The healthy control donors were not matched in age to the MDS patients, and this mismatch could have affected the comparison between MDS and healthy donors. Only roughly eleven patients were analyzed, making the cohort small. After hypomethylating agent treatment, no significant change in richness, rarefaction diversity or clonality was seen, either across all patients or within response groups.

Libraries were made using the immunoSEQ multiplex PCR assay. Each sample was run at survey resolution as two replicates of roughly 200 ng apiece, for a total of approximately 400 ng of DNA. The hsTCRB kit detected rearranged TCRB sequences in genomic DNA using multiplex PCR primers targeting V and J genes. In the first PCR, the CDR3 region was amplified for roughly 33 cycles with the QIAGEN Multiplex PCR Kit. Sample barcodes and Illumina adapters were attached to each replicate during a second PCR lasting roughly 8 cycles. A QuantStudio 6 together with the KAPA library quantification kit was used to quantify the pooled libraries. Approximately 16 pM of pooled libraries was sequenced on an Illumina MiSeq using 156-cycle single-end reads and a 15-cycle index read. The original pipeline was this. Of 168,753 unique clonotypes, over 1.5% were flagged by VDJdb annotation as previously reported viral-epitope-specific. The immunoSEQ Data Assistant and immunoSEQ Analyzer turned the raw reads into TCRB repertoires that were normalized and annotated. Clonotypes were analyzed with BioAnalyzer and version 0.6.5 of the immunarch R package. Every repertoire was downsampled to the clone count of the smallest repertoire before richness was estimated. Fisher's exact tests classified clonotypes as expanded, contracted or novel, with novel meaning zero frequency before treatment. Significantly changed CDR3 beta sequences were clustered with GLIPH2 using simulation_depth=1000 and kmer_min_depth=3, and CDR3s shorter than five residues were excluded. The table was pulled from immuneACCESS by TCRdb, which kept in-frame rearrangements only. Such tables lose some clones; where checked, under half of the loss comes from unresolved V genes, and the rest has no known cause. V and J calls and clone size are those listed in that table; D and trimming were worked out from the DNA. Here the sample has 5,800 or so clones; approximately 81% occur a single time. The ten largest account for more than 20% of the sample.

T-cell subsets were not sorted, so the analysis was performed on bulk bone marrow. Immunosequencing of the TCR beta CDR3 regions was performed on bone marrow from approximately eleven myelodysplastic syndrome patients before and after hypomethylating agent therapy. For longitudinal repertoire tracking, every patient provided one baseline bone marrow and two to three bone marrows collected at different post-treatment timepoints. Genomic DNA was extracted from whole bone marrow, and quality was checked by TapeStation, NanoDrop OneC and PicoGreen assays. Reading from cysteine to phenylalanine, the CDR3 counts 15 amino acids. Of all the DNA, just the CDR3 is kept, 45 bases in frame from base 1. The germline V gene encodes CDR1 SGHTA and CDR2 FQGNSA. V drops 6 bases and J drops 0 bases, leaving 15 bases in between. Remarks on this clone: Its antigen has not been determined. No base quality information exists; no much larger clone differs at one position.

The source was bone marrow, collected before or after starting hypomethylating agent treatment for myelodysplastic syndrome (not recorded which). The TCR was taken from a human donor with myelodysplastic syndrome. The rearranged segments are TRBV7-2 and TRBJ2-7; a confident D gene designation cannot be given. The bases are TGTGCCAGCAGTCAAGGCTGGGGATCCTCCTACGAGCAGTACTTC. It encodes CASSQGWGSSYEQYF.